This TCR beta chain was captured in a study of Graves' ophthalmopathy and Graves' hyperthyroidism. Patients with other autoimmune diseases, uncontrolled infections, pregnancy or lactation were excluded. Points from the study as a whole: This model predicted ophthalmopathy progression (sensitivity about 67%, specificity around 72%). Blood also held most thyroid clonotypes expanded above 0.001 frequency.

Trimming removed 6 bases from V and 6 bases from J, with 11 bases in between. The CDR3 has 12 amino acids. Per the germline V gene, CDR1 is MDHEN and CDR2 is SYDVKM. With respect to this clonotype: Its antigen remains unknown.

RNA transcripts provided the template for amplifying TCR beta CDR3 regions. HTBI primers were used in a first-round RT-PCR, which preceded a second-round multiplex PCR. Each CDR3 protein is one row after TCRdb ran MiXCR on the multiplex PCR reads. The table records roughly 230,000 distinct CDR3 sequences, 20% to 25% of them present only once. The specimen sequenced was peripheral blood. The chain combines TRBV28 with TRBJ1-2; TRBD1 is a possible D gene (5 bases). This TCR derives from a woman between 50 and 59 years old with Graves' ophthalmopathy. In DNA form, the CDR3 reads TGTGCCAGCAGCCCACTCAGGGATGGCTACACCTTC. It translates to CASSPLRDGYTF.